A single sample gave rise to the 28 T cell receptor beta chains below, sequenced in a study of T-cell reconstitution after alpha-beta-depleted transplantation in children. This sample's TCRbeta library carried unique molecular identifier barcodes. One entry per CDR3 protein results from TCRdb running MiXCR on the PCR reads. The table shows fewer than 700,000 distinct CDR3 sequences, with 10% to 15% occurring only once. The sequences come from PBMCs, mostly from graft donor cells, collected 360 days after TCRalphabeta/CD19-depleted stem cell transplant. The receptors come from a male patient between 5 and 17 years old who had a stem cell transplant for acute myeloid leukemia, so the T cells may come from the graft donor.

This clonotype was counted only a few times. This rearrangement joins TRBV4-2 to TRBJ2-5, with 7 bases lining up with TRBD1. In germline, CDR1 is LGHNA, CDR2 YNFKEQ. V lost 0 bases, J lost 5 bases, and 3 bases stayed unmatched. The CDR3 covers 14 residues. CDR3 nucleotides: TGTGCCAGCAGCCAAGACGAGGGGGCGGAGACCCAGTACTTC. This gives the protein CASSQDEGAETQYF.

The genes are TRBV29-1 and TRBJ2-7; unclear D gene. Per germline, CDR1 SQVTM and CDR2 ANQGSEA. This CDR3 has 14 residues. The V end lost 5 bases, the J end lost 2 bases, and 16 bases lay between the germline ends. In DNA form, the CDR3 reads TGCAGCGTTCAAAACGTACTCGGTACCTACGAGCAGTACTTC. Amino acids: CSVQNVLGTYEQYF.

The table lists this clonotype with a few counts. The limits of the CDR3 on the DNA are not certain, so only TCRdb's listed CDR3 is given. The gene calls are TRBV6-5 and TRBJ2-4; TRBD2 reflects the table's D call only, with no check against the DNA. The CDR3 is 17 residues long, counting both termini. The germline V gene encodes CDR1 MNHEY and CDR2 SVGAGI. CDR3 amino acids: CASILGLAGVGENIQYF.

The V gene is TRBV30, the J gene TRBJ1-4; 8 bases match TRBD1. This CDR3 has 13 residues. Germline V CDR1 and CDR2: GTSNPN, SVGIG (reference sequence). The V gene end was trimmed by 2 bases and the J gene end by 10 bases; junction bases not matched to a gene: 6. Here the CDR3 reads CAWSLEGTGKLFF. The CDR3 nucleotides are TGTGCCTGGAGTTTGGAAGGGACAGGAAAACTGTTTTTT.

The chain joins TRBV9 to TRBJ2-5; the D gene is possibly TRBD2 (5 bases). V was pared by 0 bases and J by 1 base, with 10 bases between. CDR3 length: 15 amino acids. CDR1 and CDR2 from the germline V gene are SGDLS and YYNGEE. The CDR3 DNA sequence: TGTGCCAGCAGCGTAGATGGGAGAACCCAAGAGACCCAGTACTTC. Translating gives CASSVDGRTQETQYF.

This clonotype was observed at least ten times. This chain connects TRBV27 to TRBJ2-1; no reliable D call. The CDR3 is made up of 10 amino acids. Deletions cut 7 bases from V and 10 bases from J, with 8 bases between. Per the germline V gene, CDR1 is MNHEY and CDR2 is SMNVEV (reference sequence). The CDR3 reads CASMESEQFF. The CDR3 region has the DNA TGTGCCAGCATGGAGAGCGAGCAGTTCTTC.

This clonotype turned up a few times. V usage is TRBV29-1 and J usage is TRBJ2-3, with D perhaps matching TRBD2 (5 bases). The CDR3 totals 15 residues. Germline-derived CDR1 and CDR2 are SQVTM and ANQGSEA. Trimming cost V 5 bases and J 0 bases, with 15 bases left between them. The CDR3 sequence: CSVLGLSPSTDTQYF. The CDR3 DNA sequence: TGCAGCGTTCTAGGACTGTCTCCTAGCACAGATACGCAGTATTTT.

The genes are TRBV16 and TRBJ2-1; TRBD2 aligns across 8 bases. The CDR3 runs 16 residues. V shed 2 bases, J shed 10 bases, and the junction held 13 bases outside the gene matches. Germline loops: CDR1 KGHSY, CDR2 FQNENV. The CDR3 here is CASSQGGIAGPGEQFF. The CDR3 DNA is TGTGCCAGCAGCCAAGGGGGAATAGCGGGGCCCGGGGAGCAGTTCTTC.

V is TRBV20-1 and J is TRBJ2-1, with 7 bases fitting TRBD2. CDR1 and CDR2 (germline): DFQATT, SNEGSKA (reference sequence). J gave up 1 base and V 6 bases, and 12 bases lay outside the gene matches. The CDR3 spans 16 residues. CDR3 in amino acids: CSAFPGEGWSYNEQFF. For the CDR3, the DNA is TGCAGTGCCTTCCCGGGGGAGGGATGGTCCTACAATGAGCAGTTCTTC.

This rearrangement joins TRBV4-3 to TRBJ2-2; 12 nucleotides line up with TRBD2. V shed 1 base and J 7 bases; nucleotides not matched to a gene: 7. Germline V gives CDR1 LGHNA, CDR2 YSLEER. This CDR3 has 17 amino acids. The CDR3 bases are TGCGCCAGCAGCCAAGCCCGACTAGCGGGAGTCGGCGGGGAGCTGTTTTTT. Protein product: CASSQARLAGVGGELFF.

This clonotype was seen ten or more times. V usage is TRBV21-1 and J usage is TRBJ2-7. TRBV21-1 is a known pseudogene. The CDR3 consists of 16 residues. As DNA, the CDR3 is TGTGCCAGCAGCAAAGTAGAAATCAAAGCCTCCTACGAGCAGTACTTC. Translation gives CASSKVEIKASYEQYF.

The genes are TRBV15 and TRBJ2-1; D gene uncertain. Germline CDR1 is LNHNV and CDR2 is YYDKDF (reference sequence). Trimming removed 6 bases from V and 4 bases from J, with 13 bases in between. The CDR3 runs 14 residues. CDR3 in amino acids: CATSSLSLYNEQFF. CDR3 DNA: TGTGCCACCAGTAGTCTGTCCCTATACAATGAGCAGTTCTTC. The complete variable domain, with remaining parts taken from reference TRBV15 and TRBJ2-1, reads DAMVIQNPRYQVTQFGKPVTLSCSQTLNHNVMYWYQQKSSQAPKLLFHYYDKDFNNEADTPDNFQSRRPNTSFCFLDIRSPGLGDTAMYLCATSSLSLYNEQFFGPGTRLTVL.

This chain links TRBV6-1 with TRBJ2-2; D is unresolved. Per germline, CDR1 MNHNS and CDR2 SASEGT. CDR3 size: 13 residues. V lost 7 bases, J lost 5 bases, and 11 bases lay in between. The CDR3 nucleotides read TGTGCCAGCATCGGGTCCCGGACCGGGGAGCTGTTTTTT. Protein product: CASIGSRTGELFF.

This rearrangement joins TRBV29-1 to TRBJ2-2; perhaps TRBD1 as D (6 bases). From germline, CDR1 is SQVTM and CDR2 ANQGSEA. The germline V and J ends were trimmed by 3 bases and 0 bases, with 11 bases remaining between them. The CDR3 is 15 amino acids. The CDR3 protein is CSVDGRGTNTGELFF. The DNA of the CDR3 is TGCAGCGTTGATGGTAGGGGGACGAACACCGGGGAGCTGTTTTTT.

This CDR3 reads CASSVEGPDTQYF. The CDR3 DNA reads TGTGCCAGCAGCGTAGAAGGCCCGGATACGCAGTATTTT. This sequence joins TRBV9 and TRBJ2-3; D ambiguous. The CDR3 consists of 13 residues. V lost 0 bases to trimming and J lost 6 bases, with 8 bases between them. Germline V CDR1 and CDR2: SGDLS, YYNGEE.

The chain employs TRBV29-1 and TRBJ1-2; D ambiguous. There are 12 residues in the CDR3. Germline V lookup: CDR1 SQVTM, CDR2 ANQGSEA. V shed 0 bases and J shed 4 bases, with 6 bases lying between them. The CDR3 sequence is CSVEDRAYGYTF. CDR3 DNA: TGCAGCGTTGAAGATAGGGCCTATGGCTACACCTTC. The full variable domain, its missing parts supplied by reference TRBV29-1 and TRBJ1-2, is SAVISQKPSRDICQRGTSLTIQCQVDSQVTMMFWYRQQPGQSLTLIATANQGSEATYESGFVIDKFPISRPNLTFSTLTVSNMSPEDSSIYLCSVEDRAYGYTFGSGTRLTVV.

This clonotype occurred a few times. V and J are TRBV27 and TRBJ2-7; TRBD1 agrees at 7 bases. V was pared by 6 bases and J by 6 bases, with 11 bases of the junction left unmatched. The CDR3 runs 14 residues. CDR1 is MNHEY, CDR2 SMNVEV, per germline (reference sequence). CDR3 region: CASSNRQGLSEQYF. The CDR3 nucleotides are TGTGCCAGCAGCAACCGACAGGGTCTCTCCGAGCAGTACTTC.

The chain recombines TRBV2 with TRBJ2-7; 9 positions agree with TRBD2. This CDR3 region has 14 residues. Germline CDR1 reads SNHLY; CDR2 reads FYNNEI. Trimming removed 1 base from V and 3 bases from J; junction bases left unmatched: 1. In DNA form, the CDR3 reads TGTGCCAGCAGTGAAGATAGCGGGAGCTACGAGCAGTACTTC. It yields the protein CASSEDSGSYEQYF. The variable domain in full, with the rest retrieved from reference TRBV2 and TRBJ2-7, is EPEVTQTPSHQVTQMGQEVILRCVPISNHLYFYWYRQILGQKVEFLVSFYNNEISEKSEIFDDQFSVERPDGSNFTLKIRSTKLEDSAMYFCASSEDSGSYEQYFGPGTRLTVT.

This clonotype occurred a few times. The chain joins TRBV12-3 or TRBV12-4 to TRBJ2-7, with no clear D. This CDR3 comprises 14 residues. Between the trimmed V and J ends, which lost 4 bases and 2 bases, there was a span of 12 bases. DNA of the CDR3: TGTGCCAGCAGTTCCCTCGGCGTCGCCTACGAGCAGTACTTC. It specifies CASSSLGVAYEQYF.

This clonotype was found a few times. J is TRBJ2-7 and V is TRBV6-2 or TRBV6-3; 8 bases agree with TRBD2. With 6 bases clipped from V and 0 bases from J, the junction kept 7 bases outside the gene matches. Germline loops: CDR1 MNHEY, CDR2 SVGEGT. CDR3 length equals 15 residues. The CDR3 loop reads CASSSSGYPSYEQYF. The CDR3 DNA sequence: TGTGCCAGCAGCTCTAGCGGGTATCCCTCCTACGAGCAGTACTTC.

V is TRBV24-1 and J is TRBJ2-5; 7 bases fit TRBD2. Germline V CDR1 and CDR2: KGHDR, SFDVKD. V lost 3 bases and J lost 4; bases outside the gene matches: 10. The CDR3 runs 16 residues. CDR3 nucleotides: TGTGCCACCAGTGATCCCCCAGCGGGAACCCTAGAGACCCAGTACTTC. It specifies CATSDPPAGTLETQYF.

This clonotype was counted many times. CDR3 region: CASSPGTQGYGYTF. The CDR3 DNA reads as TGTGCCAGCAGCCCGGGGACGCAGGGCTATGGCTACACCTTC. The rearrangement joins TRBV7-6 to TRBJ1-2; D may be TRBD1 (5 bases). Per the germline V gene, CDR1 is SGHVS and CDR2 is FNYEAQ. Trimming removed 5 bases from V and 4 bases from J, with 14 bases in between. The CDR3 extends over 14 amino acids.

This clonotype was detected only a few times. The rearrangement uses TRBV20-1 and TRBJ2-1; 7 nucleotides align to TRBD2. Germline CDR1 and CDR2: DFQATT and SNEGSKA (reference sequence). After removal of 6 bases from V and 3 bases from J, the junction contained 5 bases not matched to a gene. This CDR3 contains 13 residues. CDR3 bases: TGCAGTGCCGGACTAGTAATCTACAATGAGCAGTTCTTC. It encodes CSAGLVIYNEQFF.

This clonotype occurred a few times. The chain links TRBV29-1 to TRBJ1-1, with D maybe TRBD1 (6 bases). V was cut by 6 bases and J by 5 bases, with 16 bases left in between. The germline V gene has CDR1 SQVTM and CDR2 ANQGSEA. The CDR3 extends over 13 amino acids. As DNA, the CDR3 is TGCAGCGTGGGGGGCCGAGTAGGAACTGAAGCTTTCTTT. Residues: CSVGGRVGTEAFF.

This clonotype came up many times. The rearrangement joins TRBV4-3 to TRBJ2-5, with 8 bases lining up with TRBD2. Germline CDR1 reads LGHNA; CDR2 reads YSLEER. The CDR3 sequence is 17 residues long. Trimming took 1 base from V and 4 from J; bases not matched to a gene: 11. CDR3 bases: TGCGCCAGCAGCCAAGGGGGAGCGGGAGTTATGGCAGAGACCCAGTACTTC. Translation: CASSQGGAGVMAETQYF.

This clonotype was counted between two and nine times. This chain uses TRBV6-2 or TRBV6-3 with TRBJ2-1; D call uncertain. V dropped 6 bases and J dropped 7 bases, with 10 bases sitting between them. The CDR3 is 12 amino acids. From germline, CDR1 is MNHEY and CDR2 SVGEGT. The CDR3 DNA reads TGTGCCAGCAGCCTATACTGGAATGAGCAGTTCTTC. Encoded protein: CASSLYWNEQFF.

The rearrangement uses TRBV7-2 and TRBJ2-3; TRBD1 or TRBD2 may be the D gene (7 bases each). Trimming pared 9 bases from V and 5 bases from J, leaving 21 bases between. The germline V gene encodes CDR1 SGHTA and CDR2 FQGNSA. The CDR3 totals 15 residues. CDR3 sequence (DNA): TGTGCCAGTTTTAGGGGGCGGGAGACGGGAGATACGCAGTATTTT. Translation gives CASFRGRETGDTQYF. Using reference TRBV7-2 and TRBJ2-3 for the parts outside the CDR3, the full variable domain is GAGVSQSPSNKVTEKGKDVELRCDPISGHTALYWYRQSLGQGLEFLIYFQGNSAPDKSGLPSDRFSAERTGGSVSTLTIQRTQQEDSAVYLCASFRGRETGDTQYFGPGTRLTVL.

This clonotype was detected many times. V is TRBV18 and J is TRBJ2-1; 7 positions match TRBD2. Germline assignment: CDR1 KGHSH and CDR2 LQKENI. The CDR3 is 13 amino acids. V gave up 6 bases and J gave up 7 bases; unmatched junction bases: 6. CDR3 protein: CASSLSGGNEQFF. The CDR3 region has the DNA TGTGCCAGCTCGCTGTCCGGGGGGAATGAGCAGTTCTTC.